What follows are 4 T cell receptor beta chains derived from one specimen sequenced in a study of identical twins. TCRdb used MiXCR to reprocess the 5' RACE reads, holding one entry per CDR3 protein. The table includes fewer than 800,000 distinct CDR3 sequences, about 7% detected once. This sample was also put to use in a study of yellow fever vaccine responses in identical twins.

The sequencing sample was made of PBMCs. The source is a young woman in good health.

This chain connects TRBV7-6 to TRBJ2-1; D uncertain. The CDR3 consists of 15 residues. Germline loops: CDR1 SGHVS, CDR2 FNYEAQ. Trimming took off 5 bases at V and 2 bases at J, with 13 bases between the two ends. The CDR3 is CASSQLTLAYNEQFF. The CDR3 region has the DNA TGTGCCAGCAGCCAACTTACGCTCGCCTACAATGAGCAGTTCTTC. Combining the CDR3 with reference TRBV7-6 and TRBJ2-1 gives the whole variable domain GAGVSQSPRYKVTKRGQDVALRCDPISGHVSLYWYRQALGQGPEFLTYFNYEAQQDKSGLPNDRFSAERPEGSISTLTIQRTEQRDSAMYRCASSQLTLAYNEQFFGPGTRLTVL.

This clonotype has a handful of counts. The V call is TRBV7-9, the J call TRBJ2-7; 10 bases fit TRBD2. V gave up 5 bases and J gave up 3 bases; unmatched junction bases: 7. The CDR3 is made up of 15 amino acids. Germline V gives CDR1 SEHNR, CDR2 FQNEAQ (reference sequence). The CDR3 loop reads CASSPLAGEGYEQYF. For the CDR3, the DNA is TGTGCCAGCAGCCCCCTAGCGGGAGAGGGCTACGAGCAGTACTTC.

The rearrangement joins TRBV9 to TRBJ2-1; D possibly corresponds to TRBD2 (5 bases). CDR1 SGDLS and CDR2 YYNGEE come from the germline V gene. Trimming removed 4 bases at V and 0 bases at J, with 14 bases between. The CDR3 sequence is 16 residues long. This chain's CDR3 is CASSIEPGSSYNEQFF. CDR3 nucleotides: TGTGCCAGCAGCATAGAACCGGGGAGCTCCTACAATGAGCAGTTCTTC.

V usage is TRBV5-4 and J usage is TRBJ2-2; TRBD1 matches 10 bases. In germline, CDR1 is SGHNT, CDR2 YYREEE (reference sequence). This CDR3 comprises 16 residues. The ends lost 4 bases at V and 7 bases at J; junction bases unmatched: 10. The CDR3 region is CASSTGQGTLGGELFF. In nucleotides, the CDR3 is TGTGCCAGCAGCACGGGACAGGGGACTTTGGGCGGGGAGCTGTTTTTT. The full variable domain, with the rest looked up from reference TRBV5-4 and TRBJ2-2, is ETGVTQSPTHLIKTRGQQVTLRCSSQSGHNTVSWYQQALGQGPQFIFQYYREEENGRGNFPPRFSGLQFPNYSSELNVNALELDDSALYLCASSTGQGTLGGELFFGEGSRLTVL.